Only one count was recorded for the clone carrying this T cell receptor beta chain. These data come from a study of blood T cell repertoires in COVID-19. About the research overall: Samples taken during acute and convalescent COVID-19 were collected in the United States, Italy and Spain. T cells, B-cell-depleted T cells, or PBMCs supplied cDNA or gDNA.

In the study's own analysis: Nucleated cell number was recorded as an estimate derived from reference gene primer amplification. Sequenced by immunoSEQ multiplex PCR; TCRdb stores in-frame clones only, minus some. D and trimming were read from the DNA, whereas the V and J calls and clone size are those reported in that table. The data hold 140,000 or so clones, with over 70% observed a single time. Input material: peripheral blood. The receptor's source is a woman in her 50s with acute or convalescent COVID-19.

The CDR3 protein is CASSYRDSGEKLFF. In DNA form, the CDR3 reads TGTGCCAGTAGTTACCGGGACAGCGGAGAAAAACTGTTTTTT. The chain carries TRBV19 and TRBJ1-4; 7 positions match TRBD1. This CDR3 is built from 14 residues. Trimming at V came to 5 bases and at J to 8 bases, leaving 8 bases not matched to a gene. Per the germline V gene, CDR1 is LNHDA and CDR2 is SQIVND (reference sequence).